This T cell receptor beta chain was captured by sequencing in a study of CXCR3-negative and CXCR3-positive naive CD8 T cells. About the study: Roughly 1.5 +/- 0.3 million TRB reads came from each library, giving about 135 million in total. Overall study results and limits: Most assays were run on fresh PBMCs (CXCR3 expression partially decreased after cryopreservation). Whereas both naive subsets had comparably high diversity, memory CD8+ cells had much lower diversity. CXCR3-positive naive cells carried more hydrophobic TRB CDR3s than CXCR3-negative naive cells did.

With respect to this clonotype: Its specificity is not known.

This CDR3 is 15 amino acids long. Germline lookup yields CDR1 SGDLS and CDR2 YYNGEE. TRB cDNA libraries were made by UMI-labeled 5' RACE. TCRdb reprocessed the 5' RACE reads, with one entry per CDR3 protein and no DNA. The sample yields over 95,000 distinct CDR3 sequences, of which the top ten take up roughly 0.35%. The material sequenced was naive CXCR3+ CD8+ T cells from blood. This sample's subset: CD45RO-CCR7+CD27+CD95- naive CD8+ T cells expressing CXCR3 (TNR3+). The rearrangement links TRBV9 to TRBJ1-2. This TCR was recovered from a human donor in good health. Some clones in this sample may be carry-over from other donors' samples. The CDR3 here is CASSVGGGINDGYTF. The variable domain in full, with the rest retrieved from reference TRBV9 and TRBJ1-2, is DSGVTQTPKHLITATGQRVTLRCSPRSGDLSVYWYQQSLDQGLQFLIQYYNGEERAKGNILERFSAQQFPDLHSELNLSSLELGDSALYFCASSVGGGINDGYTFGSGTRLTVV.